This TCR beta chain is from a study of metastatic and nonmetastatic thyroid tumors. Study context: Repertoires of blood and of tissue (tumor or nodule) from malignant and benign thyroid patients were compared.

All patients reached thyroid surgery having received no treatment beforehand. MiXCR reprocessed the PCR reads for TCRdb. Of 8,000 to 10,000 clones listed, approximately 22% were seen once; the top ten hold about 17%. The CDR3 is 16 amino acids. The germline gives CDR1 MNHEY, CDR2 SMNVEV (reference sequence). J lost 4 bases, V lost 1 base, and 10 bases had no gene match. The TCR was taken from a female donor with papillary thyroid cancer or a benign thyroid nodule (not recorded which). Some clones in this sample may be carry-over from other donors' samples. Material: adjacent normal tissue. The chain combines TRBV27 with TRBJ2-7; 7 bases are shared with TRBD2. CDR3 DNA: TGTGCCAGCAGTTTATGGGGGGGATCTAAAAGTTACGAGCAGTACTTC. This gives the protein CASSLWGGSKSYEQYF.